Presented here are 30 T cell receptor beta chains from one specimen sequenced in a study of OX40 agonist ivuxolimab in advanced cancers. Data came from immunoSEQ multiplex PCR; TCRdb stores just in-frame clones and leaves some out. The sample lists 70,000 to 90,000 clones; approximately 84% were seen once. Sequencing used CD4+ or CD8+ T cells sorted from blood, obtained in a trial of the OX40 agonist ivuxolimab. The origin of the receptors is an adult with an advanced solid tumor such as melanoma, head and neck, liver or kidney cancer.

This rearrangement joins TRBV11-2 to TRBJ2-5; 9 nucleotides align to TRBD2. Germline CDR1 is SGHAT and CDR2 is FQNNGV. The CDR3 is 14 residues long. The V and J ends lost 3 bases and 5 bases, in that order; junction bases with no gene match: 4. The CDR3 DNA follows: TGTGCCAGCAGCTTCGGACTAGCGCAGGAGACCCAGTACTTC. It yields the protein CASSFGLAQETQYF. Complete variable domain (other parts from reference TRBV11-2 and TRBJ2-5): EAGVAQSPRYKIIEKRQSVAFWCNPISGHATLYWYQQILGQGPKLLIQFQNNGVVDDSQLPKDRFSAERLKGVDSTLKIQPAKLEDSAVYLCASSFGLAQETQYFGPGTRLLVL.

The chain carries TRBV7-3 and TRBJ1-6; D is undetermined. This CDR3 is 16 amino acids long. The germline V gene has CDR1 SGHTA and CDR2 FQGTGA. V was clipped by 3 bases and J by 5 bases, with 14 bases between them. CDR3 coding DNA: TGTGCCAGCAGCTTGGACCCCGGACGGGATAATTCACCCCTCCACTTT. Residues: CASSLDPGRDNSPLHF.

This clone was detected a few times. This chain links TRBV10-3 with TRBJ2-3; 7 bases map to TRBD1. The CDR3 runs 13 residues. CDR1 is ENHRY and CDR2 is SYGVKD in the germline V gene. The J segment lost 2 bases and the V segment lost 7 bases, leaving 3 bases of the junction unmatched. The CDR3 sequence is CAIKGTATDTQYF. CDR3 DNA sequence: TGTGCCATCAAAGGGACAGCCACAGATACGCAGTATTTT.

The chain links TRBV5-5 to TRBJ1-1; TRBD1 matches 9 bases. After removal of 4 bases from V and 5 bases from J, the junction contained 15 bases not matched to a gene. Germline-derived CDR1 and CDR2 are SGHKS and YYEKEE (reference sequence). The CDR3 contains 17 residues. The CDR3 reads CASSTSGDRARGTEAFF. The CDR3 region has the DNA TGTGCCAGCAGCACCTCGGGGGACAGGGCCAGAGGGACTGAAGCTTTCTTT. The full variable domain, its missing parts supplied by reference TRBV5-5 and TRBJ1-1, is DAGVTQSPTHLIKTRGQQVTLRCSPISGHKSVSWYQQVLGQGPQFIFQYYEKEERGRGNFPDRFSARQFPNYSSELNVNALLLGDSALYLCASSTSGDRARGTEAFFGQGTRLTVV.

The rearrangement links TRBV4-1 to TRBJ2-2, with D uncertain. Germline CDR1 reads MGHRA; CDR2 reads YSYEKL. This CDR3 region has 14 residues. V was cut by 3 bases and J by 1 base, with 6 bases left in between. The CDR3 region is CASSQAENTGELFF. The CDR3 DNA follows: TGCGCCAGCAGCCAGGCCGAGAACACCGGGGAGCTGTTTTTT.

This clone appeared a single time. The rearrangement joins TRBV18 to TRBJ2-3; 8 bases map to TRBD2. J was trimmed by 10 bases and V by 3 bases; bases with no gene match: 15. CDR1 is KGHSH, CDR2 LQKENI, per germline. The length of the CDR3 is 16 residues. CDR3 coding DNA: TGTGCCAGCTCACCCTTCGGGGGGGCCGCGAGGGAAGCGCAGTATTTT. Translated, it gives CASSPFGGAAREAQYF.

The chain uses TRBV30 and TRBJ1-1; no reliable D call. V was trimmed by 0 bases and J by 0 bases, leaving 8 bases between them. The germline V gene encodes CDR1 GTSNPN and CDR2 SVGIG (reference sequence). CDR3 size: 14 residues. The CDR3 is CAWSVPYMNTEAFF. Written as DNA, the CDR3 is TGTGCCTGGAGTGTACCGTACATGAACACTGAAGCTTTCTTT.

The genes are TRBV6-1 and TRBJ2-5, with D tentatively TRBD1 (6 bases). Germline assignment: CDR1 MNHNS and CDR2 SASEGT. Trimming removed 6 bases at V and 5 bases at J, with 16 bases between. CDR3 length: 14 residues. The DNA for the CDR3 is TGTGCCAGCAGCCTAGCTGGGGGCAGGGAGACCCAGTACTTC. Its protein is CASSLAGGRETQYF.

J is TRBJ2-7 and V is TRBV9, with D perhaps being TRBD1 or TRBD2 (6 bases each). V was pared by 2 bases and J by 2 bases, with 11 bases between. The germline CDR1 and CDR2 sequences are SGDLS and YYNGEE. The CDR3 covers 14 residues. The CDR3 here is CASSVGGQAYEQYF. DNA of the CDR3: TGTGCCAGCAGCGTGGGGGGCCAAGCCTACGAGCAGTACTTC.

V usage is TRBV19 and J usage is TRBJ2-5, with D perhaps being TRBD1 or TRBD2 (5 bases each). V lost 1 base and J lost 0, with 15 bases in between. The CDR3 sequence is 17 residues long. CDR1 is LNHDA, CDR2 SQIVND, per germline (reference sequence). This chain's CDR3 is CASSIARLGTDQETQYF. The CDR3 nucleotides are TGTGCCAGTAGTATAGCAAGACTTGGGACGGACCAAGAGACCCAGTACTTC.

For the CDR3, the DNA is TGCGCCAGCAGCCAAGTGGGGCAAGAGACCCAGTACTTC. The encoded protein is CASSQVGQETQYF. The genes are TRBV4-1 and TRBJ2-5; D unclear. V shed 1 base and J shed 2 bases, with 5 bases lying between them. The CDR3 is made up of 13 amino acids. Germline lookup yields CDR1 MGHRA and CDR2 YSYEKL.

J is TRBJ1-1 and V is TRBV12-5; no reliable D call. Germline assignment: CDR1 LGHNT and CDR2 FRNRAP. V was trimmed by 0 bases and J by 6 bases, leaving 14 bases between them. CDR3 size: 15 residues. The CDR3 DNA sequence: TGTGCTAGTGGTTTGGTAGGTACTCAAAGAGCTGAAGCTTTCTTT. This encodes CASGLVGTQRAEAFF.

V is TRBV6-6 and J is TRBJ1-2, with TRBD1 matching over 7 bases. The length of the CDR3 is 14 residues. The germline V gene encodes CDR1 MNHNY and CDR2 SVGAGI (reference sequence). The ends lost 4 bases at V and 8 bases at J; junction bases unmatched: 10. The chain's CDR3 is CASSSWDSPLGYTF. For the CDR3, the DNA is TGTGCCAGCAGTTCCTGGGACAGCCCCCTGGGCTACACCTTC.

The J gene is TRBJ2-3, the V gene TRBV9; D uncertain. Trimming took 3 bases from V and 0 from J, leaving 17 bases between them. The CDR3 length is 17 residues. CDR1 SGDLS and CDR2 YYNGEE come from the germline V gene. DNA for the CDR3: TGTGCCAGCAGCGCAGGACCGTTCGTAGGGAGCACAGATACGCAGTATTTT. As protein: CASSAGPFVGSTDTQYF.

The chain couples TRBV27 to TRBJ2-5; possible D gene TRBD1, 5 bases. V was trimmed by 6 bases and J by 0 bases, leaving 8 bases between them. Germline assignment: CDR1 MNHEY and CDR2 SMNVEV (reference sequence). This CDR3 region has 13 residues. CDR3 loop: CASRTANQETQYF. In DNA, the CDR3 is TGTGCCAGCAGGACAGCGAACCAAGAGACCCAGTACTTC.

This clone was counted once. The chain combines TRBV18 with TRBJ2-1; D may be TRBD1 (6 bases). CDR1 is KGHSH and CDR2 is LQKENI in the germline V gene. CDR3 length equals 15 residues. V gave up 0 bases and J gave up 8 bases, with 14 bases separating them. The chain's CDR3 is CASSPPGRGVDEQFF. The DNA for the CDR3 is TGTGCCAGCTCACCACCGGGCAGGGGAGTCGATGAGCAGTTCTTC.

The chain employs TRBV19 and TRBJ1-1, with 8 bases lining up with TRBD1. Per germline, CDR1 LNHDA and CDR2 SQIVND (reference sequence). This CDR3 region has 12 residues. The V segment lost 9 bases and the J segment 6 bases; nucleotides outside the gene matches: 6. CDR3 in amino acids: CASDRGFPEAFF. CDR3 DNA sequence: TGTGCCAGCGACAGGGGATTTCCTGAAGCTTTCTTT.

V usage is TRBV5-1 and J usage is TRBJ1-1, with D unclear. Trimming took off 5 bases at V and 7 bases at J, with 9 bases between the two ends. The CDR3 is made up of 11 amino acids. CDR1 SGHRS and CDR2 YFSETQ come from the germline V gene. The CDR3 DNA reads as TGCGCCAGCAGTGGGGAAAATGAAGCTTTCTTT. Its protein product is CASSGENEAFF. Full variable domain (outside the CDR3, taken from reference TRBV5-1 and TRBJ1-1): KAGVTQTPRYLIKTRGQQVTLSCSPISGHRSVSWYQQTPGQGLQFLFEYFSETQRNKGNFPGRFSGRQFSNSRSEMNVSTLELGDSALYLCASSGENEAFFGQGTRLTVV.

This rearrangement joins TRBV19 to TRBJ2-5, with D possibly TRBD1 on 5 matching bases. The CDR3 loop spans 15 amino acids. Trimming cost V 6 bases and J 4 bases, with 18 bases left between them. The V gene's germline CDR1 is LNHDA and CDR2 SQIVND (reference sequence). The CDR3 DNA follows: TGTGCCAGTAGCGCAGGGCAGGCTTCGAGAGAGACCCAGTACTTC. Its translation: CASSAGQASRETQYF. Full variable domain (outside the CDR3, taken from reference TRBV19 and TRBJ2-5): DGGITQSPKYLFRKEGQNVTLSCEQNLNHDAMYWYRQDPGQGLRLIYYSQIVNDFQKGDIAEGYSVSREKKESFPLTVTSAQKNPTAFYLCASSAGQASRETQYFGPGTRLLVL.

Details on this clone: The sample holds other DNA sequences that translate to the same CDR3. The chain couples TRBV6-5 to TRBJ1-6; D may be TRBD1 (5 bases). The CDR3 has 15 amino acids. Trimming stripped 2 bases from V and 5 bases from J, with 10 bases between. Germline CDR1 and CDR2: MNHEY and SVGAGI. This CDR3 is CASSYSGGDNSPLHF. The CDR3 bases are TGTGCCAGCAGTTACAGCGGGGGTGATAATTCACCCCTCCACTTT.

The count of this clone is one. This chain connects TRBV19 to TRBJ2-3; TRBD2 aligns across 8 bases. CDR1 is LNHDA, CDR2 SQIVND, per germline (reference sequence). The CDR3 totals 17 residues. The V gene end was trimmed by 4 bases and the J gene end by 5 bases; junction bases not matched to a gene: 14. CDR3 nucleotide sequence: TGTGCCAGTAGTAACCTTAAAGCGGGAGCCCTCAGAGATACGCAGTATTTT. This encodes CASSNLKAGALRDTQYF. Together with reference TRBV19 and TRBJ2-3, the CDR3 gives the full variable domain: DGGITQSPKYLFRKEGQNVTLSCEQNLNHDAMYWYRQDPGQGLRLIYYSQIVNDFQKGDIAEGYSVSREKKESFPLTVTSAQKNPTAFYLCASSNLKAGALRDTQYFGPGTRLTVL.

V is TRBV7-8 and J is TRBJ1-5; possible D gene TRBD1, 5 bases. The V end was cut by 5 bases, the J end by 1 base, with 6 bases between. Germline V gene sequence: CDR1 SGHVS, CDR2 FQNEAQ. CDR3 length: 13 amino acids. In DNA form, the CDR3 reads TGTGCCAGCAGCCGGGACAGCAATCAGCCCCAGCATTTT. This gives the protein CASSRDSNQPQHF.

This sequence joins TRBV7-2 and TRBJ2-5; perhaps TRBD2 as D (5 bases). V gave up 5 bases and J gave up 1 base, with 8 bases separating them. Germline V CDR1 and CDR2: SGHTA, FQGNSA. The CDR3 consists of 13 residues. The CDR3 spells CASSPGIQETQYF. CDR3 bases: TGTGCCAGCAGCCCCGGGATCCAAGAGACCCAGTACTTC.

The chain has TRBV18 and TRBJ2-7, with 7 positions matching TRBD1. V gave up 1 base and J gave up 6 bases; unmatched junction bases: 6. This CDR3 has 14 amino acids. Germline V gene sequence: CDR1 KGHSH, CDR2 LQKENI. In DNA form, the CDR3 reads TGTGCCAGCTCACCACTTCGACAGGGTGGCGAGCAGTACTTC. Translating gives CASSPLRQGGEQYF. Variable domain in full (rest from reference TRBV18 and TRBJ2-7): NAGVMQNPRHLVRRRGQEARLRCSPMKGHSHVYWYRQLPEEGLKFMVYLQKENIIDESGMPKERFSAEFPKEGPSILRIQQVVRGDSAAYFCASSPLRQGGEQYFGPGTRLTVT.

This clone was seen a single time. V gene TRBV7-2 combines with J gene TRBJ2-1, with TRBD2 identical over 10 bases. Germline values: CDR1 SGHTA, CDR2 FQGNSA. J lost 9 bases, V lost 2 bases, and 10 bases had no gene match. This CDR3 is built from 16 residues. The chain's CDR3 is CASSLRLVAGGGEQFF. CDR3 DNA sequence: TGTGCCAGCAGCTTACGTCTTGTAGCGGGAGGCGGTGAGCAGTTCTTC.

The chain carries TRBV13 and TRBJ2-7, with D tentatively TRBD1 (6 bases). The CDR3 covers 17 residues. Per germline, CDR1 PRHDT and CDR2 FYEKMQ (reference sequence). V lost 3 bases, J lost 1 base, and 19 bases lay in between. DNA of the CDR3: TGTGCCAGCAGCTTTGCAATCGCCCGGGACATTTCCTACGAGCAGTACTTC. It yields the protein CASSFAIARDISYEQYF.

This rearrangement joins TRBV5-1 to TRBJ2-5; 13 bases agree with TRBD2. Trimming took 4 bases from V and 5 from J; bases not matched to a gene: 8. Germline loops: CDR1 SGHRS, CDR2 YFSETQ. There are 16 residues in the CDR3. CDR3 DNA sequence: TGCGCCAGCAGCCCCGGACTAGCGGGGGCCCCGGAGACCCAGTACTTC. Translating it yields CASSPGLAGAPETQYF.

This chain joins TRBV27 and TRBJ2-7; D remains unclear. V was clipped by 5 bases and J by 2 bases, with 16 bases between them. CDR1 and CDR2 from the germline V gene are MNHEY and SMNVEV (reference sequence). The CDR3 is made up of 15 amino acids. CDR3 amino acids: CASSPRTPIPYEQYF. The CDR3 coding sequence is TGTGCCAGCAGTCCCCGGACCCCGATACCCTACGAGCAGTACTTC.

V is TRBV11-3 and J is TRBJ2-1; the D gene is possibly TRBD1 (6 bases). Trimming removed 3 bases from V and 4 bases from J, with 10 bases in between. The germline V gene encodes CDR1 SGHNT and CDR2 YENEEA. This CDR3 is built from 14 residues. DNA of the CDR3: TGTGCCAGCAGCTTCGGGACAACATACAATGAGCAGTTCTTC. Protein sequence: CASSFGTTYNEQFF.

The chain has TRBV6-5 and TRBJ2-1; weak D call: TRBD2 (5 bases). Trimming left V 6 bases short and J 0 bases short, with 12 bases between. This CDR3 is 15 amino acids long. Germline V lookup: CDR1 MNHEY, CDR2 SVGAGI. CDR3 sequence: CASRLQLGSYNEQFF. As DNA, the CDR3 is TGTGCCAGCAGGCTTCAACTAGGCTCCTACAATGAGCAGTTCTTC.